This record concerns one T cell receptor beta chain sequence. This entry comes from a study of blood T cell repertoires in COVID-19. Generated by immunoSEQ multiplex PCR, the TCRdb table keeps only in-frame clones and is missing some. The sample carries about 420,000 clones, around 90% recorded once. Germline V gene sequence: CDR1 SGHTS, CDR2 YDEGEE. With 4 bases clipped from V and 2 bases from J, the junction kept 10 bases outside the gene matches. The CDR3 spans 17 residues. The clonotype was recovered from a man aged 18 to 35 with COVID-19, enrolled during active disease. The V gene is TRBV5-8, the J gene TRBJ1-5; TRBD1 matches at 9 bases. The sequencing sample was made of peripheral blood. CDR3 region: CASSAGTGQLGNQPQHF. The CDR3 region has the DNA TGTGCCAGCAGCGCCGGGACAGGGCAATTGGGCAATCAGCCCCAGCATTTT.